This T cell receptor (beta chain) was sequenced in a study of cytomegalovirus exposure and HLA in healthy donors. Trimming cost V 2 bases and J 3 bases, with 6 bases left between them. CDR1 is SGHAT, CDR2 FQNNGV, per germline. This CDR3 contains 13 residues. This clone was observed a few times. Each donor's status was that of a healthy bone marrow donor. With 60 Vbeta and 13 Jbeta primers, the PCR was carried out. Libraries were prepared by immunoSEQ multiplex PCR; TCRdb keeps only in-frame clonotypes and omits some of them. Counted here are approximately 200,000 clones, around 74% occurring once; the ten biggest clones make up roughly 1.4%.

Source material: PBMCs. This chain connects TRBV11-2 to TRBJ2-3; D not resolved. The TCR sequence derives from a girl aged 10 to 17 in good health and CMV-seropositive. The CDR3 nucleotides are TGTGCCAGCAGCTTATTGACTACAGATACGCAGTATTTT. Protein sequence: CASSLLTTDTQYF.